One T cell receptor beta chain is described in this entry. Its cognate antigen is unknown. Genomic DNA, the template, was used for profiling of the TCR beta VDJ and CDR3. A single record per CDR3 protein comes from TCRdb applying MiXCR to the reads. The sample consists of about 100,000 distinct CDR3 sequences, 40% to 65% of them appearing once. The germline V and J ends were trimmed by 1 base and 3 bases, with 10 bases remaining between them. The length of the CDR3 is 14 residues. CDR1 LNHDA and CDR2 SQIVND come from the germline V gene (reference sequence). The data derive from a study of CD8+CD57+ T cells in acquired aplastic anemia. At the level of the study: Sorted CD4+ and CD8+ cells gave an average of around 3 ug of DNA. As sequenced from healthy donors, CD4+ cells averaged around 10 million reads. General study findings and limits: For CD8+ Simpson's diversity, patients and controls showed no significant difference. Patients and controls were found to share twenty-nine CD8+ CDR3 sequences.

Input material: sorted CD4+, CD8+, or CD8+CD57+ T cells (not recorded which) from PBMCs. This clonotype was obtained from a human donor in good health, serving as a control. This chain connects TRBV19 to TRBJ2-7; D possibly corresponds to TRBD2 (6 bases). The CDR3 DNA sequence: TGTGCCAGTAGTATAGGCAGGGAGGACTACGAGCAGTACTTC. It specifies CASSIGREDYEQYF.